These 4 T cell receptor beta chains were sequenced from one sample in a study of T cell responses to AZD1222 COVID-19 vaccine. The method was immunoSEQ multiplex PCR; TCRdb's version includes in-frame clones alone and lacks a portion of them. The sample has more than 140,000 clones; approximately 88% are singletons. Sample: peripheral blood, taken on day 0 of AZD1222 vaccination. The source is an adult in good health.

This clone came up a few times. The rearrangement links TRBV28 to TRBJ2-5; D uncertain. V dropped 6 bases and J dropped 0 bases, with 17 bases sitting between them. The germline gives CDR1 MDHEN, CDR2 SYDVKM. This CDR3 spans 16 amino acids. In DNA form, the CDR3 reads TGTGCCAGCAGCCCCCTGGGGTGGGGTAACCAAGAGACCCAGTACTTC. The encoded protein is CASSPLGWGNQETQYF.

In DNA, the CDR3 is TGTGCCAGCAGCCCGACAGGGGCTAACACCGGGGAGCTGTTTTTT. This translates into CASSPTGANTGELFF. The rearrangement links TRBV3-1 (or the pseudogene TRBV3-2) to TRBJ2-2; the match to TRBD1 covers 8 bases. This CDR3 contains 15 residues. J lost 2 bases, V lost 4 bases, and 3 bases had no gene match. Germline-derived CDR1 and CDR2 are LGHDT and YNNKEL (reference sequence).

This clone was found a few times. The genes are TRBV7-9 and TRBJ1-2, with D possibly being TRBD1 (6 bases). V shed 5 bases and J shed 6 bases, with 22 bases lying between them. This CDR3 has 16 residues. Germline CDR1 and CDR2: SEHNR and FQNEAQ (reference sequence). CDR3 in DNA: TGTGCCAGCAGCCCGCCCCTATTATCGGCAGGGGATGGCTACACCTTC. This translates into CASSPPLLSAGDGYTF.

The J gene is TRBJ2-1, the V gene TRBV11-3; tentatively, D is TRBD1 or TRBD2 (5 bases each). CDR1 is SGHNT and CDR2 is YENEEA in the germline V gene. Deletions cut 4 bases from V and 4 bases from J, with 8 bases between. This CDR3 spans 13 amino acids. CDR3 DNA sequence: TGTGCCAGCAGCTCCGGGGCGTACAATGAGCAGTTCTTC. Amino acid sequence: CASSSGAYNEQFF.